In its sample, the clone carrying this TCR beta chain was seen a few times. Assay used: immunoSEQ multiplex PCR; TCRdb lists only in-frame clones, some missing. The sample has more than 85,000 clones, around 93% seen once. These data belong to a study of PD-L1 blockade in urothelial cancer. CDR1 is SGHNT, CDR2 YENEEA, per germline. The CDR3 has 13 amino acids. V gave up 1 base and J gave up 5 bases, with 6 bases separating them. This clonotype was obtained from a woman aged 80 or over with urothelial cancer. This sample comprised PBMCs, obtained around atezolizumab (anti-PD-L1) treatment. The chain combines TRBV11-3 with TRBJ2-1; D unclear. The CDR3 sequence: CASSLGNDNEQFF. DNA of the CDR3: TGTGCCAGCAGCTTAGGTAATGACAATGAGCAGTTCTTC.